This TCR beta chain appears in the sequencing data of a study of blood T cells in healthy people across ages. This clonotype was seen more than once but under ten times. Germline V gene lookup returns CDR1 SNHLY and CDR2 FYNNEI. The CDR3 runs to 15 residues. V lost 1 base, J lost 5 bases, and 13 bases lay in between. Sample-barcoded 5' priming and a J-beta primer mix drove a second PCR of 7 to 11 cycles. Unique molecular identifiers of 12 random nucleotides labeled each cDNA. Individual samples furnished no less than 2.5 million CDR3-containing paired-end reads apiece. MiXCR, run by TCRdb on the 5' RACE reads, gives a single entry per CDR3 protein. The top ten clones hold approximately 4.1% of a sample with some 1.5 million distinct CDR3 sequences, about 42% of them seen once.

Sequencing input: blood. The clonotype originates from a woman aged 18-30 years in good health. The rearrangement links TRBV2 to TRBJ2-3; no firm D call. The CDR3 DNA follows: TGTGCCAGCAGTGAAGAAGCGCTCCGTGGAGATACGCAGTATTTT. Protein: CASSEEALRGDTQYF.